These 17 T cell receptor beta chains were sequenced from one sample in a study of T-cell memory formation after mild COVID-19. TCRdb re-called the 5' RACE reads with MiXCR, one entry per CDR3 protein. The table includes about 100,000 distinct CDR3 sequences, 11% detected once. The specimen sequenced was PBMCs or a T cell subset sorted from them (not recorded which). The receptor source for this set is a man between 18 and 29 years old who had mild COVID-19 (a few samples of this study predate the infection). Cell type and time point are not known.

This clonotype was observed a few times. V gene TRBV6-5 combines with J gene TRBJ2-2; no reliable D call. V lost 4 bases to trimming and J lost 2 bases, with 17 bases between them. The length of the CDR3 is 17 residues. Germline values: CDR1 MNHEY, CDR2 SVGAGI. The CDR3 reads CASSFNYGRKNTGELFF. The CDR3 region has the DNA TGTGCCAGCAGTTTTAACTACGGAAGAAAAAACACCGGGGAGCTGTTTTTT.

This sequence joins TRBV6-5 and TRBJ2-5, with TRBD2 as a possible D gene (6 bases). Trimming took 7 bases from V and 4 from J, leaving 16 bases between them. CDR1 and CDR2 (germline): MNHEY, SVGAGI. The CDR3 contains 14 residues. The CDR3 sequence is CASTPLGSGETQYF. The CDR3, as DNA: TGTGCCAGCACCCCGTTGGGTAGCGGAGAGACCCAGTACTTC.

There are a few counts of this clonotype. This chain connects TRBV27 to TRBJ2-7; 9 nucleotides line up with TRBD1. Germline CDR1 and CDR2: MNHEY and SMNVEV (reference sequence). V trimming: 8 bases; J trimming: 3 bases; junction bases outside the gene matches: 11. The CDR3 runs to 15 residues. The CDR3 DNA reads TGTGCCAGCGCCCTCCAAGGACAGGGGATCTACGAGCAGTACTTC. This codes for CASALQGQGIYEQYF.

In this sample, this clonotype turned up a few times. V is TRBV20-1 and J is TRBJ2-7, with a possible D match to TRBD2 (5 bases). V lost 6 bases and J lost 1, with 13 bases in between. Germline V gene data show CDR1 as DFQATT and CDR2 as SNEGSKA (reference sequence). CDR3 length: 13 residues. The CDR3 region is CSATFWESYEQYV. The CDR3, as DNA: TGCAGTGCGACCTTTTGGGAGTCCTACGAGCAGTACGTC.

This clonotype was counted a few times. V and J are TRBV21-1 and TRBJ2-7; TRBD1 was called by the table and not checked on the DNA. TRBV21-1 is annotated as a pseudogene. This CDR3 is 14 amino acids long. CDR3 residues: CASTPDVSSYEQYF. CDR3 nucleotide sequence: TGTGCCAGCACCCCGGACGTAAGCTCCTACGAGCAGTACTTC.

Concerning this clonotype: One junction end disagrees with the germline gene, perhaps due to a read error. The V and J genes are TRBV7-7 and TRBJ2-3, with 8 positions matching TRBD1. The germline V gene has CDR1 SSHAT and CDR2 FNYEAQ (reference sequence). The CDR3 runs 16 residues. CDR3 amino acids: CASRLGGRGPADTQYF. For the CDR3, the DNA is TGTGCTAGCAGGCTGGGAGGCAGGGGGCCCGCAGATACGCAGTATTTT.

This chain connects TRBV6-2 or TRBV6-3 to TRBJ2-1; D is ambiguous. This CDR3 comprises 12 residues. Germline CDR1 MNHEY, CDR2 SVGEGT. V was shortened by 2 bases and J by 9 bases, with 8 bases between the two germline ends. This CDR3 reads CASSYLGGEQFF. DNA for the CDR3: TGTGCCAGCAGTTACCTGGGCGGTGAGCAGTTCTTC.

CDR3 DNA: TGCGCCAGCAGCGGGAGGGGGCCCGAGCAGTACTTC. Translation gives CASSGRGPEQYF. The chain links TRBV4-1 to TRBJ2-7; D might be TRBD1 or TRBD2, each matching 7 bases. This CDR3 comprises 12 residues. Germline CDR1 MGHRA, CDR2 YSYEKL. Trimming took 5 bases from V and 6 from J, leaving 11 bases between them.

V gene TRBV28 combines with J gene TRBJ2-2, with TRBD1 matching 11 bases. The CDR3 runs 16 residues. CDR1 and CDR2 (germline): MDHEN, SYDVKM. With V trimmed by 5 bases and J by 7 bases, 9 bases remained unmatched. Here the CDR3 reads CASSPAGQGAGGELFF. The DNA of the CDR3 is TGTGCCAGCAGTCCAGCCGGACAGGGGGCGGGCGGGGAGCTGTTTTTT.

This clonotype was detected a few times. The chain employs TRBV12-3 or TRBV12-4 and TRBJ1-2, with 7 positions matching TRBD1. This CDR3 has 16 amino acids. Trimming removed 2 bases from V and 3 bases from J; junction bases left unmatched: 9. CDR3 coding DNA: TGTGCCAGCAGTTTATTTGCGACAGGGAACTACTATGGCTACACCTTC. This translates into CASSLFATGNYYGYTF.

This clonotype was detected ten times or more. The rearrangement uses TRBV10-3 and TRBJ2-6; the D gene is possibly TRBD1 (5 bases). V lost 6 bases to trimming and J lost 0 bases, with 12 bases between them. From germline, CDR1 is ENHRY and CDR2 SYGVKD. The CDR3 has 16 amino acids. CDR3 loop: CAIRPTESSGANVLTF. DNA of the CDR3: TGTGCCATCAGACCGACAGAAAGCTCTGGGGCCAACGTCCTGACTTTC.

This clonotype occurred once. V gene TRBV4-1 combines with J gene TRBJ2-7, with 10 bases lining up with TRBD1. CDR1 is MGHRA and CDR2 is YSYEKL in the germline V gene. The CDR3 consists of 14 residues. The J segment lost 5 bases and the V segment lost 4 bases, leaving 5 bases of the junction unmatched. The CDR3 region is CASSPGQGFDEQYF. CDR3 nucleotide sequence: TGCGCCAGCAGCCCGGGACAGGGGTTCGACGAGCAGTACTTC.

This chain uses TRBV2 with TRBJ2-7; possibly TRBD1 for D (5 bases). Per germline, CDR1 SNHLY and CDR2 FYNNEI. V lost 4 bases to trimming and J lost 6 bases, with 16 bases between them. There are 14 residues in the CDR3. The CDR3 spells CASSVPGSSSEQYF. The CDR3 DNA reads as TGTGCCAGCAGTGTCCCAGGGTCATCATCCGAGCAGTACTTC.

The chain links TRBV12-3 or TRBV12-4 to TRBJ2-5; 15 bases fit TRBD2. The CDR3 extends over 16 amino acids. V was clipped by 2 bases and J by 5 bases; unmatched bases: 3. CDR3 sequence: CASSLLGLAGGETQYF. In DNA, the CDR3 is TGTGCCAGCAGTTTATTGGGACTAGCGGGGGGCGAGACCCAGTACTTC.

This clonotype has a handful of counts. This chain links TRBV6-1 with TRBJ2-7, with 11 positions matching TRBD1. Germline V gives CDR1 MNHNS, CDR2 SASEGT. This CDR3 is built from 17 residues. V lost 4 bases to trimming and J lost 0 bases; unmatched junction nucleotides: 8. Written as DNA, the CDR3 is TGTGCCAGCAGTGCCCTCCGGGACAGGGGGATCTCCTACGAGCAGTACGTC. This encodes CASSALRDRGISYEQYV.

This clonotype was recorded many times. The chain combines TRBV5-1 with TRBJ2-2; D possibly matches TRBD1 or TRBD2 (5 bases each). The germline V gene has CDR1 SGHRS and CDR2 YFSETQ. Deletions cut 5 bases from V and 0 bases from J, with 11 bases between. The CDR3 runs to 15 residues. The CDR3 reads CASRGTLTNTGELFF. DNA of the CDR3: TGCGCCAGCAGAGGGACCCTTACGAACACCGGGGAGCTGTTTTTT. The whole variable domain, remainder taken from reference TRBV5-1 and TRBJ2-2, is KAGVTQTPRYLIKTRGQQVTLSCSPISGHRSVSWYQQTPGQGLQFLFEYFSETQRNKGNFPGRFSGRQFSNSRSEMNVSTLELGDSALYLCASRGTLTNTGELFFGEGSRLTVL.

This clonotype was recorded a few times. The chain's CDR3 is CASTPGAGSYNEQFF. The CDR3 DNA reads as TGTGCCAGCACCCCCGGGGCGGGGTCCTACAATGAGCAGTTCTTC. The chain couples TRBV7-2 to TRBJ2-1; a possible D gene is TRBD2 (6 bases). Germline CDR1 and CDR2: SGHTA and FQGNSA. The germline V and J ends were trimmed by 7 bases and 1 base, with 14 bases remaining between them. The CDR3 has 15 amino acids.